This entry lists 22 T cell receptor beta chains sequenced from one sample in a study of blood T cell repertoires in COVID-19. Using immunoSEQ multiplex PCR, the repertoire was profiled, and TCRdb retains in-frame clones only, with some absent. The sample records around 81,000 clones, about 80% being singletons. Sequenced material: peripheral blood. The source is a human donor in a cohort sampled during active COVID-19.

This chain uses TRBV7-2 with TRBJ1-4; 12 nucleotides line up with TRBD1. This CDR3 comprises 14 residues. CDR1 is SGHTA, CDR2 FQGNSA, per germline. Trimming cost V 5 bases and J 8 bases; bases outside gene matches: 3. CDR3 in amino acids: CASSQGQGAEKLFF. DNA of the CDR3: TGTGCCAGCAGCCAGGGACAGGGGGCGGAAAAACTGTTTTTT.

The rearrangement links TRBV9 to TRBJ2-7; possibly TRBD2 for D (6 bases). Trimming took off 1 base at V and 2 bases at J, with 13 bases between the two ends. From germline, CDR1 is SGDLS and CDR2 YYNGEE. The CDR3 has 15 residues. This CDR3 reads CASSVSGVPTYEQYF. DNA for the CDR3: TGTGCCAGCAGCGTATCGGGGGTTCCGACCTACGAGCAGTACTTC.

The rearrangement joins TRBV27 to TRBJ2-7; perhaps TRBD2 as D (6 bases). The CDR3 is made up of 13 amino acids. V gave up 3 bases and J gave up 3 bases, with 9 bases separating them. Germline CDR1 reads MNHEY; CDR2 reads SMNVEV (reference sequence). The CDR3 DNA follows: TGTGCCAGCAGTTTTGGACTAAACTACGAGCAGTACTTC. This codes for CASSFGLNYEQYF.

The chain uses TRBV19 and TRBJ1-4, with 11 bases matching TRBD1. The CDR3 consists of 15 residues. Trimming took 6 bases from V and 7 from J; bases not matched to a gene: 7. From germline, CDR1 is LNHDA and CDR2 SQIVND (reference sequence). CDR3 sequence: CASRPRTGGVEKLFF. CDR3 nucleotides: TGTGCCAGTAGACCCAGGACAGGGGGCGTTGAAAAACTGTTTTTT.

The CDR3 coding sequence is TGCGCCAGCAGCTTGGGTTCAATCGGGACAGAAGAGACCCAGTACTTC. Translation gives CASSLGSIGTEETQYF. The genes are TRBV5-1 and TRBJ2-5, with 7 nucleotides matching TRBD1. The CDR3 has 16 amino acids. V shed 0 bases, J shed 3 bases, and the junction held 8 bases outside the gene matches. CDR1 is SGHRS and CDR2 is YFSETQ in the germline V gene.

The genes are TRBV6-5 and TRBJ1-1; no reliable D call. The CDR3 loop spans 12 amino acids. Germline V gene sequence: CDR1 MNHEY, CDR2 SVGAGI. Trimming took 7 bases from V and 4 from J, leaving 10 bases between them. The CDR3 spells CASKRPSTEAFF. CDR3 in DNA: TGTGCCAGCAAGCGCCCTTCCACTGAAGCTTTCTTT.

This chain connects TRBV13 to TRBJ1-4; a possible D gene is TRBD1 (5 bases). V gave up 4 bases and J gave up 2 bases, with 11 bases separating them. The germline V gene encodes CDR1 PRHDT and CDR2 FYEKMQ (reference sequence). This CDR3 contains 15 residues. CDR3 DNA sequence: TGTGCCAGCAGCTCCCAGGGTTTCACTAATGAAAAACTGTTTTTT. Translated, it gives CASSSQGFTNEKLFF. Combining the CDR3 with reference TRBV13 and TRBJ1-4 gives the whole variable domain AAGVIQSPRHLIKEKRETATLKCYPIPRHDTVYWYQQGPGQDPQFLISFYEKMQSDKGSIPDRFSAQQFSDYHSELNMSSLELGDSALYFCASSSQGFTNEKLFFGSGTQLSVL.

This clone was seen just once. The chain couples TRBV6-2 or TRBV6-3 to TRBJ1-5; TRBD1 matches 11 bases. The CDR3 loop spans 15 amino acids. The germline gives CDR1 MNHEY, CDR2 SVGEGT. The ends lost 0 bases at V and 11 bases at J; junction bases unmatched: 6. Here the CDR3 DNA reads TGTGCCAGCAGTTACTCGGTTCGGGACAGGGGGGCCCAGCATTTT. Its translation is CASSYSVRDRGAQHF.

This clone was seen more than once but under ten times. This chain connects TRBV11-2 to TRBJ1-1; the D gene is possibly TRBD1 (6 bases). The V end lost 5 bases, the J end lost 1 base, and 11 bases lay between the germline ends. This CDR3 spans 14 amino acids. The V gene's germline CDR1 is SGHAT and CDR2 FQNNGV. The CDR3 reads CASSTGHSNTEAFF. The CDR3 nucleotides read TGTGCCAGCAGCACGGGACATTCGAACACTGAAGCTTTCTTT.

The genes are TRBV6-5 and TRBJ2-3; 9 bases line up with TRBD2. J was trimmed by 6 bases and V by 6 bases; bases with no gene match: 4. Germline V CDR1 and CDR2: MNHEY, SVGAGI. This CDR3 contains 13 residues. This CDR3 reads CASRVAGADTQYF. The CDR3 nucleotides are TGTGCCAGCAGGGTAGCGGGAGCGGATACGCAGTATTTT.

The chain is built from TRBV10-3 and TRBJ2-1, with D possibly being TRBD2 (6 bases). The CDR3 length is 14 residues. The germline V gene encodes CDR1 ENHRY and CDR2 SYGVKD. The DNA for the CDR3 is TGTGCAATCGGGACCACGGGGGCCTACAATGAGCAGTTCTTC. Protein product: CAIGTTGAYNEQFF.

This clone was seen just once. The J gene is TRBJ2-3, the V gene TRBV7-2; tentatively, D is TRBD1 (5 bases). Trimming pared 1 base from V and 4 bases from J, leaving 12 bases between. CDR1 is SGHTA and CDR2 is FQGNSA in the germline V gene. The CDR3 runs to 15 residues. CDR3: CASSLGAGRSDTQYF. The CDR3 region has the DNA TGTGCCAGCAGCTTAGGGGCAGGGCGGTCAGATACGCAGTATTTT.

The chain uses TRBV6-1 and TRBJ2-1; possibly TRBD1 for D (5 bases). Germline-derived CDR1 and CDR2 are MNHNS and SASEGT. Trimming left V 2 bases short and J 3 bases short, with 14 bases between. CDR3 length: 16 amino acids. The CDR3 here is CASSENPRGRYNEQFF. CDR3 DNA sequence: TGTGCCAGCAGTGAAAATCCTAGGGGCCGCTACAATGAGCAGTTCTTC.

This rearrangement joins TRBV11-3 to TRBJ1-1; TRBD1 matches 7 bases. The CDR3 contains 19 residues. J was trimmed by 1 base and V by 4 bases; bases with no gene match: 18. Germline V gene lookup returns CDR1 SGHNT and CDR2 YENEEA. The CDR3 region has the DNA TGTGCCAGCAGCTCGCCGGGACAGTCATCCCTTATGGAGAACACTGAAGCTTTCTTT. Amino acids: CASSSPGQSSLMENTEAFF.

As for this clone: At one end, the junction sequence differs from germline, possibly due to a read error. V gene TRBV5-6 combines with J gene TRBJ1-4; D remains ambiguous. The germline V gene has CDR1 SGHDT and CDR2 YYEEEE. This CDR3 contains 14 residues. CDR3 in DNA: TGTGTCAGCAGCCACACTAGAAGTAATGAAAAACTGTTTTTT. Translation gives CVSSHTRSNEKLFF. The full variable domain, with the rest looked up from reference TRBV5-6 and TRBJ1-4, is DAGVTQSPTHLIKTRGQQVTLRCSPKSGHDTVSWYQQALGQGPQFIFQYYEEEERQRGNFPDRFSGHQFPNYSSELNVNALLLGDSALYLCVSSHTRSNEKLFFGSGTQLSVL.

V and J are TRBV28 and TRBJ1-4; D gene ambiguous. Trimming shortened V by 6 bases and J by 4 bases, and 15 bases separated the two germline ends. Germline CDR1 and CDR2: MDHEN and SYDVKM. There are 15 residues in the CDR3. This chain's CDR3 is CASRASGWNNEKLFF. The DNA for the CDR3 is TGTGCCAGCAGGGCCTCGGGTTGGAATAATGAAAAACTGTTTTTT.

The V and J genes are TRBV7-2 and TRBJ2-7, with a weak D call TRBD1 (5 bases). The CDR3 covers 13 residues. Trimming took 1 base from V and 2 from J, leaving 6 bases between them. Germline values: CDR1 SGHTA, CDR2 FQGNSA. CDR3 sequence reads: CASSLEGAYEQYV. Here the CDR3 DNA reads TGTGCCAGCAGCTTAGAAGGGGCCTACGAGCAGTACGTC.

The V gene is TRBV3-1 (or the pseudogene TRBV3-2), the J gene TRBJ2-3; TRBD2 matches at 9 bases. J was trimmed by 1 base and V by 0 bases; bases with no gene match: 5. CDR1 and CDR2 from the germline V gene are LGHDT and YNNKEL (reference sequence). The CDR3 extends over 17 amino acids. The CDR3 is CASSQDGGGGGTDTQYF. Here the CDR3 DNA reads TGTGCCAGCAGCCAAGATGGGGGCGGGGGGGGCACAGATACGCAGTATTTT.

CDR3 DNA: TGTGCCTGCCGATTAAGACAGGGGTCTGGTTCACCCCTCCACTTT. Protein sequence: CACRLRQGSGSPLHF. The rearrangement uses TRBV30 and TRBJ1-6; 8 nucleotides align to TRBD1. CDR1 and CDR2 (germline): GTSNPN, SVGIG (reference sequence). The V and J ends lost 6 bases and 9 bases, in that order; junction bases with no gene match: 13. This CDR3 has 15 amino acids.

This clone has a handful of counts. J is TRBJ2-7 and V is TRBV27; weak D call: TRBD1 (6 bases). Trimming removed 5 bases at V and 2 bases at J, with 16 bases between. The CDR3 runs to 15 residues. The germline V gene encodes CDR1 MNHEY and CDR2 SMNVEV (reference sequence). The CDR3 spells CASSGPGQSTYEQYV. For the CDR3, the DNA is TGTGCCAGCAGTGGACCGGGACAATCGACCTACGAGCAGTACGTC.

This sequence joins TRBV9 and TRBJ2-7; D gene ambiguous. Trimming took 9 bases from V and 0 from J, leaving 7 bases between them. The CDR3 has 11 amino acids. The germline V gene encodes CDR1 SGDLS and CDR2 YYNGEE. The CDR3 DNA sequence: TGTGCCAACCGGAGCTCCTACGAGCAGTACGTC. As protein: CANRSSYEQYV.

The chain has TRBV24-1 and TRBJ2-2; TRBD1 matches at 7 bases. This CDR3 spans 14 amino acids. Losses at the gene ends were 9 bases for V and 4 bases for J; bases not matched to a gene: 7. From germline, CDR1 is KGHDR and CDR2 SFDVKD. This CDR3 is CATGKTGSTGELFF. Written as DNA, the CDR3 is TGTGCCACCGGGAAGACAGGGAGCACCGGGGAGCTGTTTTTT.